This is a list of T cell receptor beta chains from one sample in a study of regulatory T cells in long-lasting Graves disease. TCRdb independently ran MiXCR on the multiplex PCR reads; one entry per CDR3 protein. There are approximately 540,000 distinct CDR3 sequences in the sample; about 11% occur only once, and 8% to 10% lies in the top ten. The same sample was also studied in work on T cells in Graves' hyperthyroidism and ophthalmopathy.

The input for sequencing was peripheral blood mononuclear cells (PBMCs), taken at new diagnosis, from a patient treated with antithyroid drugs. The receptors here all came from a woman in her twenties or thirties with Graves disease. CDR3s include the opening cysteine and the closing phenylalanine or tryptophan. A D gene is named only where the DNA matches it firmly. A row's size may be missing; if present it is once, few, many or a size class.

D gene,V gene,J gene,clone size,CDR3 protein,CDR3 DNA
TRBD1,TRBV7-2,TRBJ2-7,.,CASSLGRARMTGDEQYF,TGTGCCAGCAGCTTAGGTCGGGCCCGAATGACAGGGGACGAGCAGTACTTC
TRBD2,TRBV4-1,TRBJ2-1,many,CASSPPRASGSNEQFF,TGCGCCAGCAGCCCCCCCCGCGCTAGCGGGAGCAATGAGCAGTTCTTC
.,TRBV27,TRBJ2-5,many,CASSLRFREQETQYF,TGTGCCAGCAGCCTGAGGTTCCGAGAACAAGAGACCCAGTACTTC
TRBD1,TRBV20-1,TRBJ1-1,few,CSAQREGQGAMRAFF,TGCAGTGCCCAAAGGGAGGGACAGGGGGCGATGAGGGCTTTCTTT
.,TRBV9,TRBJ2-2,few,CASSVPSSNTGELFF,TGTGCCAGCAGCGTACCTAGCAGTAACACCGGGGAGCTGTTTTTT
TRBD2,TRBV7-2,TRBJ2-3,many,CASSLEDGGGPVTDTQYF,TGTGCCAGCAGCTTAGAAGATGGGGGAGGGCCGGTAACAGATACGCAGTATTTT
.,TRBV2,TRBJ2-1,.,CASSGDGTHGFF,TGTGCCAGCAGTGGAGACGGGACCCACGGGTTCTTC
TRBD1,TRBV7-9,TRBJ2-2,few,CASSKPGQGNTGELFF,TGTGCCAGCAGCAAACCGGGACAGGGGAACACCGGGGAGCTGTTTTTT
TRBD1,TRBV20-1,TRBJ1-4,many,CSPLKTGGEANEKLFF,TGCAGTCCCCTCAAGACAGGGGGCGAGGCTAATGAAAAACTGTTTTTT
.,TRBV20-1,TRBJ1-2,many,CSARAEGGGMRYTF,TGCAGTGCTAGAGCAGAAGGAGGAGGGATGCGCTACACCTTC
.,TRBV11-3,TRBJ2-3,many,CASSLDQATDTQYF,TGTGCCAGCAGCTTAGATCAGGCCACAGATACGCAGTATTTT
.,TRBV5-1,TRBJ1-2,.,CASSRGGRENYGYTF,TGCGCCAGCAGCCGAGGGGGTCGGGAAAACTATGGCTACACCTTC
.,TRBV11-2,TRBJ2-3,many,CASSPRLSTDTQYF,TGTGCCAGCAGCCCAAGGCTCAGCACAGATACGCAGTATTTT
TRBD2,TRBV5-1,TRBJ2-3,few,CASSLTSGPLLTQYF,TGCGCCAGCAGCTTGACTAGCGGGCCCCTCCTGACGCAGTATTTT
.,TRBV6-1,TRBJ2-1,many,CASSRGDGNNEQFF,TGTGCCAGCAGTCGAGGGGACGGCAACAATGAGCAGTTCTTC
TRBD1,TRBV14,TRBJ2-1,many,CASSHRDRGRNEQFF,TGTGCCAGCAGCCATCGGGACAGGGGGCGGAATGAGCAGTTCTTC
.,TRBV14,TRBJ2-7,many,CASSQDIRENPSYEQYF,TGTGCCAGCAGCCAAGACATCCGGGAGAACCCCTCCTACGAGCAGTACTTC
TRBD2,TRBV6-1,TRBJ2-2,few,CASSEPGGRAGKLFF,TGTGCCAGCAGCGAACCGGGAGGGAGGGCCGGGAAGCTGTTTTTT
.,TRBV24-1,TRBJ1-1,.,CATVSASAEAFF,TGTGCAACCGTATCCGCGTCGGCTGAAGCTTTCTTT
.,TRBV20-1,TRBJ1-1,many,CSARDSRKREAKAFF,TGCAGTGCTAGAGATAGCAGGAAGAGGGAGGCGAAAGCTTTCTTT
TRBD1,TRBV18,TRBJ2-5,many,CASSPTGGETQYF,TGTGCCAGCTCACCGACAGGGGGAGAGACCCAGTACTTC
TRBD1,TRBV9,TRBJ1-1,many,CASSDRGLGTMNTEAFF,TGTGCCAGCAGCGACAGGGGTTTAGGGACAATGAACACTGAAGCTTTCTTT
TRBD1,TRBV27,TRBJ1-2,few,CASSLSPQGGGDYTF,TGTGCCAGCAGTTTAAGCCCGCAGGGGGGCGGCGACTACACCTTC
.,TRBV14,TRBJ2-1,many,CASSRRASWANEQFF,TGTGCCAGCAGCCGAAGAGCCTCATGGGCCAATGAGCAGTTCTTC
.,TRBV7-9,TRBJ2-5,.,CASSLVPDGQETQYF,TGTGCCAGCAGCTTAGTCCCCGATGGGCAAGAGACCCAGTACTTC
.,TRBV14,TRBJ2-2,few,CASSQLGELFF,TGTGCCAGCAGCCAACTCGGGGAGCTGTTTTTT
.,TRBV9,TRBJ1-1,many,CASSDLAGQNTEAFF,TGTGCCAGCAGCGATCTAGCAGGGCAGAACACTGAAGCTTTCTTT
.,TRBV28,TRBJ1-3,many,CASSRGASGNTIYF,TGTGCCAGCAGCCGAGGGGCCTCTGGAAACACCATATATTTT
TRBD1,TRBV6-2/TRBV6-3,TRBJ2-1,.,CASSEFWAGGNNEQFF,TGTGCCAGCAGTGAATTCTGGGCAGGGGGAAACAATGAGCAGTTCTTC
.,TRBV7-2,TRBJ1-4,many,CASSLQGNNFNEKLFF,TGTGCCAGCAGCCTCCAGGGCAACAACTTTAATGAAAAACTGTTTTTT
TRBD2,TRBV29-1,TRBJ2-3,few,CSSVAGTSTDTQYF,TGCAGCTCTGTAGCGGGAACTAGCACAGATACGCAGTATTTT
.,TRBV7-6,TRBJ2-7,few,CASSLVIDEQYF,TGTGCCAGCAGCTTAGTAATAGACGAGCAGTACTTC
.,TRBV15,TRBJ1-5,few,CATSIFVNQPQHF,TGTGCCACCAGCATATTTGTGAATCAGCCCCAGCATTTT
.,TRBV6-1,TRBJ2-3,many,CASSERGSAVGDTQYF,TGTGCCAGCAGTGAAAGGGGTAGCGCTGTGGGAGATACGCAGTATTTT
.,TRBV25-1,TRBJ1-2,many,CASSAPLAGTPLDYGYTF,TGTGCCAGCAGTGCCCCCCTCGCCGGGACACCTCTTGACTATGGCTACACCTTC
.,TRBV24-1,TRBJ1-6,many,CATSDAGTNSPLHF,TGTGCCACCAGTGATGCAGGGACCAATTCACCCCTCCACTTT
.,TRBV10-3,TRBJ2-5,many,CAISEDRQETQYF,TGTGCCATCAGTGAGGACAGACAAGAGACCCAGTACTTC
.,TRBV6-2/TRBV6-3,TRBJ2-7,many,CASSWIYEQYF,TGTGCCAGCAGTTGGATCTACGAGCAGTACTTC
.,TRBV29-1,TRBJ2-1,many,CSVVRGRDEQFF,TGCAGCGTTGTGCGAGGAAGGGATGAGCAGTTCTTC
.,TRBV6-2/TRBV6-3,TRBJ1-5,many,CASKLRGTQPQHF,TGTGCCAGCAAACTGCGGGGTACTCAGCCCCAGCATTTT
.,TRBV5-6,TRBJ2-7,many,CASSLAPDRNSYEQYF,TGTGCCAGCAGCTTGGCCCCCGACAGGAACTCCTACGAGCAGTACTTC
TRBD2,TRBV6-2/TRBV6-3,TRBJ2-3,.,CASTKTGLATDTQYF,TGTGCCAGCACCAAAACCGGACTAGCCACAGATACGCAGTATTTT
.,TRBV27,TRBJ1-1,many,CASTRRGSVEAFF,TGTGCCAGCACCCGGAGAGGGTCTGTTGAAGCTTTCTTT
.,TRBV7-2,TRBJ1-3,many,CASSIDSSGNTIYF,TGTGCCAGCAGCATCGACAGTAGTGGAAACACCATATATTTT
TRBD2,TRBV7-8,TRBJ2-1,many,CASSLGTSGRFYEQFF,TGTGCCAGCAGCTTAGGGACTAGCGGGAGGTTCTATGAGCAGTTCTTC
.,TRBV27,TRBJ1-1,many,CASSPRQNVPLEETEAFF,TGTGCCAGCAGTCCCCGACAGAACGTTCCCCTTGAGGAGACTGAAGCTTTCTTT
TRBD2,TRBV20-1,TRBJ2-7,.,CSARERGKTYEQYF,TGCAGTGCCCGGGAGCGGGGGAAGACCTACGAGCAGTACTTC
TRBD2,TRBV10-3,TRBJ2-7,many,CAIAGLAGVRAYEQYF,TGTGCCATCGCAGGACTAGCGGGAGTGCGGGCCTACGAGCAGTACTTC
TRBD2,TRBV24-1,TRBJ2-1,many,CATSESFSGGRYNEQFF,TGTGCCACCAGTGAATCCTTTAGCGGGGGCCGTTACAATGAGCAGTTCTTC